This T cell receptor (beta chain) was recovered during a study of CD8 T cells in ankylosing spondylitis. TCRdb analysed the 5' RACE reads with MiXCR anew, one entry per CDR3 protein. The sample yields approximately 550,000 distinct CDR3 sequences, about 12% seen once. Whole-study results and caveats: Matched ankylosing spondylitis synovial fluid reportedly showed significant enrichment of disease-linked clones. Within peripheral blood, clones linked to disease were CD8+ and relatively rare. Certain motif variants had earlier been reported in reactive arthritis synovial fluid and blood. Characteristic, it appeared, of ankylosing spondylitis blood was a TCR beta motif of eight or nine highly homologous variants.

The ends were cut back, 5 bases at V and 0 bases at J, with 10 bases in the middle. This CDR3 has 14 amino acids. Germline V gives CDR1 SEHNR, CDR2 FQNEAQ (reference sequence). This clonotype was seen ten or more times. Antigen specificity is unknown. This sequence joins TRBV7-9 and TRBJ1-1, with unresolved D. Sequenced: blood, either unsorted or a sorted T cell fraction (not recorded which). This sequence originates from a male donor with ankylosing spondylitis. The CDR3 nucleotides are TGTGCCAGCAGCGCGGGAGTCTTGAACACTGAAGCTTTCTTT. This gives the protein CASSAGVLNTEAFF.